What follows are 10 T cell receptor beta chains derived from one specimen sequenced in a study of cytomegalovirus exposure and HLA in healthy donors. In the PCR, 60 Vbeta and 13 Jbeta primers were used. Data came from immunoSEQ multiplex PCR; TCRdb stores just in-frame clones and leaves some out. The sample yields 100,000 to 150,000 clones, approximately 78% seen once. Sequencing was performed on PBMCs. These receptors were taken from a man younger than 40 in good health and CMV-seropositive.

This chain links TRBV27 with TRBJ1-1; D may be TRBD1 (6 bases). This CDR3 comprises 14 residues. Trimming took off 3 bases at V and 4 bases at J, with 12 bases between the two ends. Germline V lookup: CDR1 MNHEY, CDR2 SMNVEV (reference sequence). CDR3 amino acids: CASSFKRGGTEAFF. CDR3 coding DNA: TGTGCCAGCAGTTTTAAGAGGGGGGGCACTGAAGCTTTCTTT.

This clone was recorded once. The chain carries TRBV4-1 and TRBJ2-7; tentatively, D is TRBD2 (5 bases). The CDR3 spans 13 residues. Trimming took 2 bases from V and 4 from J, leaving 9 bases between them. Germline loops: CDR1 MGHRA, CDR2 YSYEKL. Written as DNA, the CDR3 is TGCGCCAGCAGCCAACAAGCGGCTTACGAGCAGTACTTC. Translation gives CASSQQAAYEQYF.

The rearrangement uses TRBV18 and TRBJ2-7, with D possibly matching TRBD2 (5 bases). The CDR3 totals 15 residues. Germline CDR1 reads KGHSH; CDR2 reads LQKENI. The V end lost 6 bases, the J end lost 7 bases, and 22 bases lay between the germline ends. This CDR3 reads CASSPRGPTSGEQYF. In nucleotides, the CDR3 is TGTGCCAGCTCCCCCAGAGGGCCGACCAGTGGGGAGCAGTACTTC.

The DNA of the CDR3 is TGCGCCAGCAGCCAACAGGAGAGGGATGAAAAACTGTTTTTT. Its translation is CASSQQERDEKLFF. The gene calls are TRBV4-1 and TRBJ1-4, with no clear D. This CDR3 comprises 14 residues. Between the trimmed V and J ends, which lost 2 bases and 6 bases, there was a span of 10 bases. Germline CDR1 is MGHRA and CDR2 is YSYEKL.

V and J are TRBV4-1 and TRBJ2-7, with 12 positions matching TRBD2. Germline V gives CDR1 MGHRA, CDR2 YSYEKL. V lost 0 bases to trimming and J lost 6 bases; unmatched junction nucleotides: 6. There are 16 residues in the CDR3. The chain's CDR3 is CASSQEMASGRGEQYF. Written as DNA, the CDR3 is TGCGCCAGCAGCCAAGAAATGGCTAGCGGGAGGGGCGAGCAGTACTTC.

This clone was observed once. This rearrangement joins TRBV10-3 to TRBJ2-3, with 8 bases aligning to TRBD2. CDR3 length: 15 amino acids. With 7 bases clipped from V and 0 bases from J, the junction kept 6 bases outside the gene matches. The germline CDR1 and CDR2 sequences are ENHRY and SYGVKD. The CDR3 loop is CAITDGRGSTDTQYF. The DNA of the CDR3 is TGTGCCATCACAGACGGGAGGGGAAGCACAGATACGCAGTATTTT.

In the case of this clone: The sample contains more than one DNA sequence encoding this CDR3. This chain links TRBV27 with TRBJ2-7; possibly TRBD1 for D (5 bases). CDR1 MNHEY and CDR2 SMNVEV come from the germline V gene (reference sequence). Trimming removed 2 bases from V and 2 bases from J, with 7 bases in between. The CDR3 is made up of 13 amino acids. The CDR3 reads CASSLRGTYEQYF. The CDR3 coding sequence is TGTGCCAGCAGTTTAAGGGGTACCTACGAGCAGTACTTC.

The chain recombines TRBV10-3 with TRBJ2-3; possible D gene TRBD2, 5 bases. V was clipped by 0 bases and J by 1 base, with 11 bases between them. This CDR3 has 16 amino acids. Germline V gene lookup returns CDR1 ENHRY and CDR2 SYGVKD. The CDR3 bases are TGTGCCATCAGTGAGTCGTTTAGCGTTCGCACAGATACGCAGTATTTT. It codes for CAISESFSVRTDTQYF.

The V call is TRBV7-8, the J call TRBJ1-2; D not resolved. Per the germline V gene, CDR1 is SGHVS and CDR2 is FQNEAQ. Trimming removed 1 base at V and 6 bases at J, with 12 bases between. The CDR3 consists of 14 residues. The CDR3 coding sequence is TGTGCCAGCAGCTTAGAGGACTTTTTGAATGGCTACACCTTC. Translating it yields CASSLEDFLNGYTF. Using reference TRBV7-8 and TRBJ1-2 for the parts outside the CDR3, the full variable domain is GAGVSQSPRYKVAKRGQDVALRCDPISGHVSLFWYQQALGQGPEFLTYFQNEAQLDKSGLPSDRFFAERPEGSVSTLKIQRTQQEDSAVYLCASSLEDFLNGYTFGSGTRLTVV.

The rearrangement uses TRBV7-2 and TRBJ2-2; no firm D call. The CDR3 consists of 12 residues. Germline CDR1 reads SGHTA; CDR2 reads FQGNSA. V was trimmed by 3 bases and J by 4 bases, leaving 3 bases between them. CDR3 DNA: TGTGCCAGCAGCTTTAGCACCGGGGAGCTGTTTTTT. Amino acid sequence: CASSFSTGELFF.